The 5 T cell receptor beta chains given below trace back to one sample, sequenced in a study of T cells in Graves' hyperthyroidism and ophthalmopathy. Amplification of TCR beta CDR3 regions used RNA as the template. With the HTBI primer set, the TCR CDR3 went through a first round of RT-PCR. One entry per CDR3 protein results from TCRdb running MiXCR on the multiplex PCR reads. Of approximately 500,000 distinct CDR3 sequences listed, around 42% were seen once; the top ten hold more than 7.5%. What was sequenced was peripheral blood or thyroid tissue (not recorded which). The receptors stem from a woman in her late teens or twenties with Graves' hyperthyroidism.

This clonotype was observed a handful of times. V and J are TRBV28 and TRBJ1-1; 7 bases line up with TRBD1. This CDR3 has 12 residues. V shed 7 bases and J 9 bases; nucleotides not matched to a gene: 8. Germline assignment: CDR1 MDHEN and CDR2 SYDVKM. CDR3 region: CASTYGGQQAFF. CDR3 nucleotide sequence: TGTGCCAGCACTTATGGGGGACAGCAAGCTTTCTTT.

This clonotype was counted many times. V usage is TRBV12-3 or TRBV12-4 and J usage is TRBJ2-7; a weak D match, TRBD1 (5 bases). V lost 6 bases and J lost 5, with 20 bases in between. This CDR3 has 15 amino acids. The DNA for the CDR3 is TGTGCCAGCAGCGAATCCAACGGCAGGGCCCACGAGCAGTACTTC. Its translation is CASSESNGRAHEQYF.

This chain connects TRBV15 to TRBJ2-7; 9 nucleotides match TRBD2. This CDR3 comprises 17 residues. The germline gives CDR1 LNHNV, CDR2 YYDKDF (reference sequence). Trimming at V came to 1 base and at J to 2 bases, leaving 9 bases not matched to a gene. The CDR3 nucleotides are TGTGCCACCAGCAGAGTTCCTAGGGGCGGGAGGGCCTACGAGCAGTACTTC. This gives the protein CATSRVPRGGRAYEQYF.

In this sample, this clonotype turned up many times. The chain couples TRBV27 to TRBJ1-2, with D possibly TRBD1 on 6 matching bases. Germline CDR1 MNHEY, CDR2 SMNVEV (reference sequence). V was pared by 4 bases and J by 8 bases, with 14 bases between. The CDR3 length is 13 residues. The CDR3 DNA follows: TGTGCCAGCAGTTATACAGGGTACCGCGGCTACACCTTC. Protein: CASSYTGYRGYTF.

The chain employs TRBV5-4 and TRBJ1-5; D unresolved. V lost 0 bases and J 2 bases, leaving 9 bases between the germline ends. Germline CDR1 is SGHNT and CDR2 is YYREEE (reference sequence). This CDR3 spans 15 amino acids. This CDR3 reads CASSLGRARNQPQHF. Here the CDR3 DNA reads TGTGCCAGCAGCTTGGGGAGGGCACGCAATCAGCCCCAGCATTTT.